This T cell receptor beta chain derives from a study of cytomegalovirus exposure and HLA in healthy donors. Study-level points and caveats: Reports indicate that TCR beta sequences accurately predicted the HLA-A and HLA-B alleles of most subjects. The classifier reportedly diagnosed cytomegalovirus status with high specificity and sensitivity. With further analysis later on, most CMV-associated TCR beta chains appeared HLA-restricted. Most TCR sequences were rare, but some public TCRs occurred in many donors.

PCR was performed using 60 Vbeta and 13 Jbeta primers. Here immunoSEQ multiplex PCR was the method, and the copy in TCRdb shows in-frame clones only, minus some. The sample has 70,000 to 80,000 clones; 82% are singletons. V was cut by 1 base and J by 2 bases, with 20 bases left in between. The CDR3 is made up of 18 amino acids. Germline V lookup: CDR1 SGHTA, CDR2 FQGNSA. Regarding this clone: As yet, its antigen is unknown.

Sequencing was carried out using PBMCs. The chain uses TRBV7-2 and TRBJ1-2, with D hard to call. The source is a man aged 18 to 35 in good health and CMV-seronegative. The CDR3 loop is CASSLVFVMLEENYGYTF. Written as DNA, the CDR3 is TGTGCCAGCAGCTTAGTATTTGTTATGCTGGAGGAGAACTATGGCTACACCTTC. Full variable domain (remainder filled in from reference TRBV7-2 and TRBJ1-2): GAGVSQSPSNKVTEKGKDVELRCDPISGHTALYWYRQSLGQGLEFLIYFQGNSAPDKSGLPSDRFSAERTGGSVSTLTIQRTQQEDSAVYLCASSLVFVMLEENYGYTFGSGTRLTVV.